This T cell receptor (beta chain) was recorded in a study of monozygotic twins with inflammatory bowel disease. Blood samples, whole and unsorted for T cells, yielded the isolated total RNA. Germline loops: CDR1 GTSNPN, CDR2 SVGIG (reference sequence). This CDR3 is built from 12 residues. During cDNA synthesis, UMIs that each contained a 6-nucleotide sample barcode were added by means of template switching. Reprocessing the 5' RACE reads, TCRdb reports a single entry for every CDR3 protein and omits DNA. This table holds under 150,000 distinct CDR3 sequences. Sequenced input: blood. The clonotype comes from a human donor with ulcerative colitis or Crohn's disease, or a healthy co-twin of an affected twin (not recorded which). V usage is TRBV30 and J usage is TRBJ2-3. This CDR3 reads CAWTQNRDTQYF.